These 19 T cell receptor beta chains share one sample of origin, sequenced in a study of breast tumors, draining lymph nodes, adjacent tissues. TCRdb re-called the multiplex PCR reads through MiXCR, storing one row per CDR3 protein. The repertoire includes about 230,000 distinct CDR3 sequences, roughly 30% of them detected once, and roughly 1.3% sits in the top ten. The lymph nodes were axillary draining lymph nodes from breast cancer patients. Sequencing was performed on axillary lymph node tissue. The source of these receptors is a female donor with breast cancer. Some clones in this sample may be carry-over from other donors' samples.

This clonotype was observed at least ten times. This rearrangement joins TRBV4-2 to TRBJ1-5; D not resolved. The V end lost 4 bases, the J end lost 4 bases, and 11 bases lay between the germline ends. CDR1 is LGHNA and CDR2 is YNFKEQ in the germline V gene. This CDR3 region has 14 residues. CDR3 DNA: TGTGCCAGCAGCCGGGAAGACGGAAATCAGCCCCAGCATTTT. The encoded protein is CASSREDGNQPQHF.

This clonotype has more than one count but fewer than ten. This clone may be a read error of a much larger clone one base away. Without the conserved terminal phenylalanine or tryptophan, this CDR3 likely stems from a read error. V is TRBV7-2 and J is TRBJ2-1; the D gene is possibly TRBD1 (5 bases). Germline CDR1 is SGHTA and CDR2 is FQGNSA. The CDR3 runs to 14 residues. V lost 0 bases and J 8 bases, leaving 11 bases between the germline ends. CDR3 in DNA: TGTGCCAGCAGCTTAGCGGCAGGGCGGCATGAGCAGTTCCTC. Amino acids: CASSLAAGRHEQFL.

The chain couples TRBV19 to TRBJ2-7, with TRBD1 matching over 11 bases. V was pared by 7 bases and J by 5 bases, with 7 bases of the junction left unmatched. The CDR3 runs to 14 residues. In germline, CDR1 is LNHDA, CDR2 SQIVND (reference sequence). CDR3 loop: CASTSGQGAHEQYF. The CDR3 DNA reads TGTGCCAGTACTAGCGGACAGGGGGCCCACGAGCAGTACTTC.

The V call is TRBV6-4, the J call TRBJ1-6; weak D call: TRBD1 (5 bases). This CDR3 is 15 amino acids long. Germline-derived CDR1 and CDR2 are MRHNA and SNTAGT. V was pared by 7 bases and J by 7 bases, with 17 bases between. CDR3 sequence reads: CASTPGRGANSPLHF. Written as DNA, the CDR3 is TGTGCCAGCACCCCGGGACGAGGGGCCAATTCACCCCTCCACTTT.

The V call is TRBV2, the J call TRBJ1-6; a possible D gene is TRBD1 (6 bases). From germline, CDR1 is SNHLY and CDR2 FYNNEI. The CDR3 is made up of 17 amino acids. Trimming pared 4 bases from V and 8 bases from J, leaving 21 bases between. The DNA for the CDR3 is TGTGCCAGCAGTGTGGCCAGGGGCGTTTATTCTGATTCACCCCTCCACTTT. Residues: CASSVARGVYSDSPLHF.

This clonotype was counted at least ten times. This sequence joins TRBV12-3 or TRBV12-4 and TRBJ2-1; 7 bases align to TRBD1. V gave up 6 bases and J gave up 0 bases; unmatched junction bases: 5. The CDR3 length is 15 residues. The CDR3 spells CASSMGQSSYNEQFF. Written as DNA, the CDR3 is TGTGCCAGCAGCATGGGACAGAGCTCCTACAATGAGCAGTTCTTC.

V and J are TRBV6-5 and TRBJ2-7; 8 nucleotides line up with TRBD2. J gave up 5 bases and V 7 bases, and 31 bases lay outside the gene matches. This CDR3 contains 21 residues. CDR1 is MNHEY and CDR2 is SVGAGI in the germline V gene. Here the CDR3 reads CASTTRRGISLARLAHHEQYF. The CDR3 DNA reads as TGTGCCAGCACCACGAGGAGGGGGATATCCTTAGCCCGACTAGCGCATCACGAGCAGTACTTC.

The chain employs TRBV7-8 and TRBJ2-7; D may be TRBD1 (5 bases). Germline CDR1 and CDR2: SGHVS and FQNEAQ. There are 12 residues in the CDR3. Between the trimmed V and J ends, which lost 7 bases and 5 bases, there was a span of 12 bases. CDR3: CASTQGRHEQYF. The DNA for the CDR3 is TGTGCCAGCACGCAGGGAAGGCACGAGCAGTACTTC.

This clonotype was seen a few times. This rearrangement joins TRBV18 to TRBJ1-5; maybe TRBD1 (6 bases). Germline loops: CDR1 KGHSH, CDR2 LQKENI. CDR3 length: 15 amino acids. The V and J ends lost 1 base and 7 bases respectively, with 14 bases between them. The CDR3 here is CASSPLNRAEQPQHF. CDR3 sequence (DNA): TGTGCCAGCTCACCACTCAACAGGGCTGAGCAGCCCCAGCATTTT.

Ten or more counts support this clonotype. The chain has TRBV19 and TRBJ2-1, with 15 nucleotides matching TRBD2. The CDR3 is 16 residues long. With V trimmed by 6 bases and J by 14 bases, 14 bases remained unmatched. CDR1 and CDR2 from the germline V gene are LNHDA and SQIVND (reference sequence). The CDR3 coding sequence is TGTGCCAGTAGAGACTCCGGACTAGCGGGAGGGCCCTACGAGTTCTTC. Its translation: CASRDSGLAGGPYEFF.

V and J are TRBV6-6 and TRBJ1-2; TRBD1 agrees at 10 bases. Germline V CDR1 and CDR2: MNHNY, SVGAGI (reference sequence). The J segment lost 12 bases and the V segment lost 6 bases, leaving 4 bases of the junction unmatched. This CDR3 spans 11 amino acids. CDR3 coding DNA: TGTGCCAGCAGGGCCGGGACAGGGGACACCTTC. It specifies CASRAGTGDTF.

This clonotype occurred many times. A much larger clone differs by one base, so this may be a read error. This chain joins TRBV7-8 and TRBJ2-2, with 7 bases identical to TRBD2. J was trimmed by 9 bases and V by 2 bases; bases with no gene match: 9. The CDR3 is made up of 15 amino acids. Per germline, CDR1 SGHVS and CDR2 FQNEAQ. CDR3 DNA sequence: TGTGCCAGCAGCTTAAGGCGGGAGCTGTCCCGGGAGCTGTTTTTT. Protein product: CASSLRRELSRELFF.

This chain joins TRBV28 and TRBJ1-4, with a possible D match to TRBD1 (5 bases). Trimming pared 5 bases from V and 11 bases from J, leaving 21 bases between. CDR3 size: 15 residues. The germline CDR1 and CDR2 sequences are MDHEN and SYDVKM. The CDR3 region is CASSLGDSLSGKLFF. In nucleotides, the CDR3 is TGTGCCAGCAGTCTTGGGGACTCATTGTCGGGGAAACTGTTTTTT. Drawing the rest from reference TRBV28 and TRBJ1-4, the complete variable domain is DVKVTQSSRYLVKRTGEKVFLECVQDMDHENMFWYRQDPGLGLRLIYFSYDVKMKEKGDIPEGYSVSREKKERFSLILESASTNQTSMYLCASSLGDSLSGKLFFGSGTQLSVL.

The sample holds many counts of this clonotype. The V gene is TRBV20-1, the J gene TRBJ1-3; possible D gene TRBD1, 6 bases. The length of the CDR3 is 14 residues. CDR1 and CDR2 from the germline V gene are DFQATT and SNEGSKA (reference sequence). Trimming removed 5 bases from V and 0 bases from J, with 11 bases in between. CDR3 residues: CSAGDKNSGNTIYF. For the CDR3, the DNA is TGCAGTGCTGGGGACAAAAACTCTGGAAACACCATATATTTT.

In this sample, this clonotype turned up many times. The gene calls are TRBV10-3 and TRBJ2-3; TRBD1 aligns across 7 bases. Germline loops: CDR1 ENHRY, CDR2 SYGVKD. Unmatched junction bases numbered 6, after V lost 6 bases and J lost 0 bases. This CDR3 region has 15 residues. The CDR3 is CAIRDDRASTDTQYF. CDR3 DNA: TGTGCCATCAGGGATGACAGGGCTAGCACAGATACGCAGTATTTT.

The rearrangement uses TRBV27 and TRBJ2-1; 13 nucleotides match TRBD2. CDR3 size: 15 residues. The ends lost 6 bases at V and 5 bases at J; junction bases unmatched: 4. Germline CDR1 and CDR2: MNHEY and SMNVEV (reference sequence). The CDR3 protein is CASRGLAGTDNEQFF. In DNA form, the CDR3 reads TGTGCCAGCAGGGGACTAGCGGGAACTGACAATGAGCAGTTCTTC.

This clonotype was seen a single time. This rearrangement joins TRBV20-1 to TRBJ2-3, with 7 bases matching TRBD2. The CDR3 covers 13 residues. Trimming took 3 bases from V and 11 from J; bases not matched to a gene: 11. The germline V gene encodes CDR1 DFQATT and CDR2 SNEGSKA (reference sequence). CDR3 DNA sequence: TGCAGTGCTAGCAGTGGGAGGGGCAATGAGCAGTATTTT. Its protein is CSASSGRGNEQYF.

This clonotype has at least ten counts. The V and J genes are TRBV28 and TRBJ1-6, with TRBD1 matching 7 bases. The CDR3 runs 14 residues. V was clipped by 6 bases and J by 10 bases; unmatched bases: 9. Germline CDR1 is MDHEN and CDR2 is SYDVKM. The CDR3 region is CASRLKTGRSPLHF. CDR3 nucleotide sequence: TGTGCCAGCAGACTTAAGACAGGGCGGTCACCCCTCCACTTT.

CDR3 DNA sequence: TGTGCCAGCGGTTTCCTGACAGGATCGGCCTACAATGAGCAGTTCTTC. This codes for CASGFLTGSAYNEQFF. The chain has TRBV6-5 and TRBJ2-1, with a weak D call TRBD1 (6 bases). The CDR3 consists of 16 residues. Trimming left V 8 bases short and J 2 bases short, with 19 bases between. Germline V gene data show CDR1 as MNHEY and CDR2 as SVGAGI.